This T cell receptor beta chain originates from a study of metastatic and nonmetastatic thyroid tumors. Turning to the study itself: Patients with malignant and benign thyroid disease provided blood and tumor or nodule tissue, whose repertoires were compared.

Each patient came to thyroid surgery without any prior treatment (of any kind). This clone appeared many times. Its specificity is unknown. In the study's own analysis: Across clinicopathological groups, CDR3 differences served as the basis for building a distant-metastasis classifier for papillary thyroid cancer. TCRdb recomputed clones from the PCR reads via MiXCR. Here the V and J calls rest on TCRdb's processing, not on the authors' analysis. The sample has tens of thousands of clones; under 35% are singletons. General observations from the study: The study reportedly found significantly higher TCR beta diversity in malignant thyroid tumors than benign nodules, in blood and tumor.

CDR1 is MDHEN and CDR2 is SYDVKM in the germline V gene. V shed 3 bases, J shed 4 bases, and the junction held 10 bases outside the gene matches. The length of the CDR3 is 17 residues. Sequencing was performed on blood. The receptor was isolated from a female donor with papillary thyroid cancer or a benign thyroid nodule (not recorded which). Some clones in this sample may be carry-over from other donors' samples. This chain uses TRBV28 with TRBJ2-3; TRBD2 matches at 10 bases. The CDR3 here is CASSLFGSGGAPDTQYF. The CDR3 coding sequence is TGTGCCAGCAGTTTGTTCGGAAGCGGGGGGGCCCCAGATACGCAGTATTTT.